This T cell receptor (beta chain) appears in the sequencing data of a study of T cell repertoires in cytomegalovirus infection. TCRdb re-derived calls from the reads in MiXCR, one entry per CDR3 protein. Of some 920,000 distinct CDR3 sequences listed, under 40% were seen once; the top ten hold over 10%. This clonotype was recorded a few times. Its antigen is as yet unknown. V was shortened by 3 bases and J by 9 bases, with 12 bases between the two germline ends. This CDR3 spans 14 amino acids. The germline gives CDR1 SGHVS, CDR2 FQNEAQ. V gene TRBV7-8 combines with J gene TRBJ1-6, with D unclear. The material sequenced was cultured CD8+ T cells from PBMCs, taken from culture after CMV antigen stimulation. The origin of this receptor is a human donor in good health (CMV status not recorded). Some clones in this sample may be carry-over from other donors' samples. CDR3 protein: CASSFREGSSPLHF. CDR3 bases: TGTGCCAGCAGCTTTCGGGAAGGGAGTTCACCCCTCCACTTT.